This T cell receptor beta chain comes out of a study of regulatory T cells in long-lasting Graves disease. Noted time point: newly diagnosed GD, antithyroid drugs for less than 3 months. Isolated PBMC RNA provided the starting material for the TCR library. Blood from the periphery, approximately 8.5 milliliters in all, was drawn into EDTA tubes. CDR3-region Arm-PCR and iRepertoire HTBI primers produced the TCR beta libraries. A single record per CDR3 protein comes from TCRdb applying MiXCR to the multiplex PCR reads. The sample contains some 340,000 distinct CDR3 sequences, around 11% of which appear only once. The CDR3 contains 14 residues. CDR1 is MNHEY and CDR2 is SVGEGT in the germline V gene. V was clipped by 5 bases and J by 3 bases, with 13 bases between them. This clonotype was recorded a few times. The same data also contributed to another study, on T cells in Graves' hyperthyroidism and ophthalmopathy.

Sequencing used peripheral blood mononuclear cells (PBMCs), obtained at new diagnosis, from a patient treated with antithyroid drugs. This sequence originates from a woman under 30 with Graves disease. This chain links TRBV6-2 or TRBV6-3 with TRBJ2-5; unclear D gene. In DNA, the CDR3 is TGTGCCAGCAGTCTCTTACTGGGCGAAGAGACCCAGTACTTC. Translating it yields CASSLLLGEETQYF.